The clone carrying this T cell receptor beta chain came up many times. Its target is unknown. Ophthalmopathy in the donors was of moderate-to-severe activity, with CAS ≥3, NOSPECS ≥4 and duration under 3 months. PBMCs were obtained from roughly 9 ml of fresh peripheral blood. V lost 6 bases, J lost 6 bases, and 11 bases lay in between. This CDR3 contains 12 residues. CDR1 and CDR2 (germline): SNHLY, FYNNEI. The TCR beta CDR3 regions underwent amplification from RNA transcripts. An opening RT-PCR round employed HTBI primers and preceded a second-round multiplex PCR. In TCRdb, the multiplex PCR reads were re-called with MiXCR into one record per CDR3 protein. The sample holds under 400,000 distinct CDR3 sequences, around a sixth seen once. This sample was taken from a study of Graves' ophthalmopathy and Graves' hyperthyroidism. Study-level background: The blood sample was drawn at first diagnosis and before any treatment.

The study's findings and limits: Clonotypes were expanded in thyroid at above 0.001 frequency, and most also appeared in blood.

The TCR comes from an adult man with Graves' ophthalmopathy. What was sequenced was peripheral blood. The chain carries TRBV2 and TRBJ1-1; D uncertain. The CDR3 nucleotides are TGTGCCAGCAGGCGGACGTCCTCTGAAGCTTTCTTT. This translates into CASRRTSSEAFF.